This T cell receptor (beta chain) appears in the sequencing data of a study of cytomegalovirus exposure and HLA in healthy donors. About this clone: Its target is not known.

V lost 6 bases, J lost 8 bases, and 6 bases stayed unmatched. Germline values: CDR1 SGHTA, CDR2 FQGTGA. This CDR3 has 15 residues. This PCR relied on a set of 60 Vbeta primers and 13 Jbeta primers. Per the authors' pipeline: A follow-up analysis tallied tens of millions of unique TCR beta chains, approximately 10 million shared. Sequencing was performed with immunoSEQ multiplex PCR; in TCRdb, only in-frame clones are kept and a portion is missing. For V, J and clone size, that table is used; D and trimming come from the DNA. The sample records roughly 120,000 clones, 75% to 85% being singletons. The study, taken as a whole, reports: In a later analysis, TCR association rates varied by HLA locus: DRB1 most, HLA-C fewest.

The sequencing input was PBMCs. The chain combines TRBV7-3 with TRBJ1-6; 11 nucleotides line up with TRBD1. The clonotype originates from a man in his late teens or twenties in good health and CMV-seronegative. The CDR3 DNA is TGTGCCAGCAGTCTACAGGGACAGGGGGATTCACCCCTCCACTTT. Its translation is CASSLQGQGDSPLHF.